The 3 T cell receptor beta chains reported below all come from one sample, sequenced in a study of T cells in localized non-small cell lung cancer (dated by TCRdb to 2019 to 2021). The library was produced with the immunoSEQ multiplex PCR assay. The table was pulled from immuneACCESS by TCRdb, which kept in-frame rearrangements only. Such tables lose some clones; where checked, under half of the loss comes from unresolved V genes, and the rest has no known cause. This sample has thousands of clones in its table, and about 31% of those were observed once. 8.5% to 9.5% of the sample rests with the top ten. The specimen comprised lung tumor tissue, sampled before any cancer treatment. The receptors here all came from a male donor at least 60 years old with stage I lung adenocarcinoma.

This clone is categorized as medium-sized (0.01 to 0.1%). The rearrangement uses TRBV9 and TRBJ2-1; weak D call: TRBD2 (6 bases). V was pared by 3 bases and J by 2 bases, with 12 bases between. Looked up from germline, CDR1 is SGDLS and CDR2 is YYNGEE. The CDR3 totals 15 residues. The CDR3 reads CASSGRGETYNEQFF. In DNA form, the CDR3 reads TGTGCCAGCAGCGGGCGCGGGGAGACCTACAATGAGCAGTTCTTC. Variable domain in full (rest from reference TRBV9 and TRBJ2-1): DSGVTQTPKHLITATGQRVTLRCSPRSGDLSVYWYQQSLDQGLQFLIQYYNGEERAKGNILERFSAQQFPDLHSELNLSSLELGDSALYFCASSGRGETYNEQFFGPGTRLTVL.

The chain carries TRBV9 and TRBJ1-4; tentative D call: TRBD1 (6 bases). Trimming cost V 4 bases and J 7 bases, with 17 bases left between them. The CDR3 covers 15 residues. Germline V lookup: CDR1 SGDLS, CDR2 YYNGEE. The CDR3 here is CASSPGAGWSEKLFF. The CDR3 DNA reads TGTGCCAGCAGCCCAGGGGCCGGTTGGAGTGAAAAACTGTTTTTT.

The V call is TRBV15, the J call TRBJ1-1; D might be TRBD1 (6 bases). The length of the CDR3 is 15 residues. CDR1 is LNHNV and CDR2 is YYDKDF in the germline V gene (reference sequence). Trimming removed 5 bases from V and 4 bases from J, with 17 bases in between. CDR3 sequence (DNA): TGTGCCACCAGCCCCGTTAGGGGGGCTGGCACTGAAGCTTTCTTT. It is translated as CATSPVRGAGTEAFF.